A single sample gave rise to the 9 T cell receptor beta chains below, sequenced in a study of chemoradiotherapy in HPV16-positive cancers. Here immunoSEQ multiplex PCR was the method, and the copy in TCRdb shows in-frame clones only, minus some. The repertoire includes over 2,500 clones, around four fifths of them detected once, and 10% to 12% sits in the top ten. Source: blood, taken from a patient who underwent chemoradiotherapy. The receptor set was obtained from a human donor with HPV-associated anogenital cancer.

This chain joins TRBV9 and TRBJ1-1; tentatively, D is TRBD1 (6 bases). The length of the CDR3 is 15 residues. CDR1 is SGDLS and CDR2 is YYNGEE in the germline V gene. V lost 4 bases to trimming and J lost 3 bases, with 16 bases between them. CDR3 loop: CASSMYGQLDTEAFF. CDR3 DNA: TGTGCCAGCAGCATGTATGGACAGCTTGACACTGAAGCTTTCTTT.

J is TRBJ2-3 and V is TRBV19, with D possibly being TRBD1 (5 bases). Deletions cut 7 bases from V and 4 bases from J, with 12 bases between. CDR3 size: 13 residues. The V gene's germline CDR1 is LNHDA and CDR2 SQIVND (reference sequence). The CDR3: CASTPTRADTQYF. CDR3 nucleotide sequence: TGTGCCAGTACCCCGACCAGGGCAGATACGCAGTATTTT. Supplemented by reference TRBV19 and TRBJ2-3, the full variable domain reads DGGITQSPKYLFRKEGQNVTLSCEQNLNHDAMYWYRQDPGQGLRLIYYSQIVNDFQKGDIAEGYSVSREKKESFPLTVTSAQKNPTAFYLCASTPTRADTQYFGPGTRLTVL.

The chain recombines TRBV18 with TRBJ1-6; D remains unclear. V was trimmed by 1 base and J by 9 bases, leaving 13 bases between them. This CDR3 is built from 15 residues. The germline V gene has CDR1 KGHSH and CDR2 LQKENI. The CDR3, as DNA: TGTGCCAGCTCACCACTACAAGGTGGAGGTTCACCCCTCCACTTT. This encodes CASSPLQGGGSPLHF.

This chain connects TRBV4-3 to TRBJ1-2; TRBD1 might be the D (5 bases). The CDR3 is made up of 16 amino acids. V was clipped by 0 bases and J by 2 bases, with 13 bases between them. The germline V gene has CDR1 LGHNA and CDR2 YSLEER. CDR3 residues: CASSQEGQGSNYGYTF. CDR3 DNA sequence: TGCGCCAGCAGCCAAGAGGGGCAGGGATCAAACTATGGCTACACCTTC.

This clone is categorized as hyperexpanded. The chain couples TRBV19 to TRBJ1-6; D gene ambiguous. Germline CDR1 is LNHDA and CDR2 is SQIVND (reference sequence). The CDR3 is 12 residues long. V was cut by 11 bases and J by 0 bases, with 5 bases left in between. The CDR3 coding sequence is TGTGCCTCCGGCTCCTATAATTCACCCCTCCACTTT. It specifies CASGSYNSPLHF.

The chain has TRBV5-1 and TRBJ2-3; 11 bases match TRBD2. The V gene end was trimmed by 4 bases and the J gene end by 2 bases; junction bases not matched to a gene: 3. Germline assignment: CDR1 SGHRS and CDR2 YFSETQ. The CDR3 sequence is 15 residues long. The CDR3 loop is CASSGSGGVTDTQYF. The CDR3 DNA is TGCGCCAGCAGCGGTAGCGGGGGGGTCACAGATACGCAGTATTTT.

V and J are TRBV4-1 and TRBJ1-2; 7 bases agree with TRBD1. J gave up 8 bases and V 4 bases, and 13 bases lay outside the gene matches. The germline CDR1 and CDR2 sequences are MGHRA and YSYEKL. The CDR3 covers 15 residues. The CDR3 sequence is CASSPKDREVVGYTF. The CDR3, as DNA: TGCGCCAGCAGCCCCAAAGACAGGGAAGTCGTCGGCTACACCTTC.

J is TRBJ1-1 and V is TRBV30; possibly TRBD1 for D (5 bases). V gave up 0 bases and J gave up 0 bases, with 8 bases separating them. This CDR3 has 14 amino acids. Germline V gene lookup returns CDR1 GTSNPN and CDR2 SVGIG (reference sequence). The CDR3 is CAWSVGTMNTEAFF. The CDR3 region has the DNA TGTGCCTGGAGTGTAGGGACTATGAACACTGAAGCTTTCTTT.

Comment on this clone: It is unclear where the CDR3 begins or ends on the DNA, so no DNA is shown, and the CDR3 is as TCRdb lists it. This sequence joins TRBV30 and TRBJ1-1. Germline assignment: CDR1 GTSNPN and CDR2 SVGIG (reference sequence). The CDR3 has 14 residues if both end residues are counted. CDR3 sequence reads: CAWIVGAGNIEASF.